The entry below gives a single T cell receptor beta chain sequence along with its context. After removal of 3 bases from V and 5 bases from J, the junction contained 13 bases not matched to a gene. Germline-derived CDR1 and CDR2 are MGHDK and SYGVNS. The CDR3 covers 17 residues. The sample is drawn from a study of blood T cell repertoires in COVID-19. Background on the study: Acute-phase and convalescent COVID-19 samples originated in the United States, Italy and Spain.

Study processing details: Using reference gene primer amplification, nucleated cell counts were estimated. The table came from immunoSEQ multiplex PCR; TCRdb's copy has only in-frame clones and leaves some out. V, J and clone size are those of that table, while D and trimming were read from the DNA. The sample consists of 350,000 or so clones, about four fifths of them appearing once. This clonotype originated in a young man with active or convalescent COVID-19. The chain combines TRBV25-1 with TRBJ1-3; the match to TRBD1 covers 7 bases. The sequenced sample consisted of peripheral blood. The CDR3 here is CASSDLQGLRERNTIYF. The CDR3 DNA follows: TGTGCCAGCAGTGATTTACAGGGGCTCCGCGAGAGAAACACCATATATTTT.